This is a list of T cell receptor beta chains from one sample in a study of CD8+CD57+ T cells in acquired aplastic anemia. TCRdb re-derived calls from the reads in MiXCR, one entry per CDR3 protein. The data show 400,000 to 450,000 distinct CDR3 sequences, roughly 64% seen once. Sequencing was performed on sorted CD4+, CD8+, or CD8+CD57+ T cells (not recorded which) from PBMCs. These receptors were collected from a human donor in good health, serving as a control. Each CDR3 is given without its conserved first and last residue. The size of a clone is reported for some rows only, either as once, few or many, or as a class for expanded clones.

TRBV7-6,TRBJ2-6,.,ASGEHPQDVVT
TRBV30,TRBJ1-2,many,AGRRTYGYT
TRBV30,TRBJ1-1,many,AWSPVDRVGTEAF
TRBV2,TRBJ2-5,few,ASSTKHSVG
TRBV7-6,TRBJ1-5,.,ASSITGQSPHQQ
TRBV7-2,.,.,ASSQSYWLYGYT
TRBV6-4,TRBJ2-3,.,ASRWLREETQY
TRBV6-5,TRBJ2-5,many,AIRETQY
TRBV7-9,TRBJ2-5,.,ASSLSNTQDTY
TRBV7-2,TRBJ1-1,.,ASSTAPVQGADEEAF
TRBV5-1,TRBJ1-1,.,ASGQGTPTITEAF
TRBV20-1,TRBJ2-7,many,SARDFAFTSGGDYEQY
TRBV6-1,TRBJ1-1,many,ASSELGQAPRR
TRBV11-1,TRBJ1-2,.,ASSQAGQSLNYGYT
TRBV25-1,TRBJ2-1,.,ASSDLRYNEQF
TRBV7-8,TRBJ2-6,many,ASGGSGYGANVLT
TRBV27,TRBJ2-1,.,ASSPKDRGPLNEQF
TRBV7-9,TRBJ2-7,many,ASSPSGLVTYEQY
TRBV19,TRBJ1-6,once,ASLIGTERGDSPLH
TRBV20-1,TRBJ1-5,many,SARAGNQPQH
TRBV11-2,TRBJ2-2,few,ASSLGQGATTGELF
TRBV20-1,TRBJ1-2,.,SADERGRGNT
TRBV7-7,TRBJ1-4,.,ASDSRGKKTQYLF
TRBV6-5,TRBJ1-5,.,ASSIAGASNQPQH
TRBV5-3,TRBJ1-1,.,ARDSMNTEAF
TRBV4-2,TRBJ1-1,.,ASSQVLGGDRSF
TRBV7-2,TRBJ2-3,.,ASSLFMDRATDTQY
TRBV6-4,TRBJ2-7,.,ASSTTWDRGDREQY
TRBV29-1,TRBJ2-5,.,SAQLRAENYQQY
TRBV19,TRBJ1-5,few,ASGAHGRGNQPQH
TRBV5-1,TRBJ1-2,.,ASSFPDSYGYT
TRBV24-1,TRBJ2-3,few,ATSDTSTDTQY
TRBV12-5,TRBJ2-1,few,ASGSALTSGGSYNEQF
TRBV7-8,TRBJ1-5,once,ASSSRDRGRIRFQH
TRBV20-1,TRBJ1-2,.,SASGGAYDRYT
TRBV14,TRBJ2-7,.,ASSPGTGIHEQY
TRBV6-1,TRBJ1-6,.,ASSVTGTGWLNSPLH
TRBV7-2,TRBJ1-1,.,GSSSYRGSTEAF
TRBV7-6,TRBJ1-6,.,ASTSSKDRADNSPLH
TRBV12-3/TRBV12-4,TRBJ2-5,.,ATSQEQGAQKTQY
TRBV5-1,TRBJ1-1,.,ASRLPDTTDKDDTEAF
TRBV12-3/TRBV12-4,TRBJ2-1,many,ASSLGGPDRNYNEQF
TRBV24-1,TRBJ2-7,.,ATSDTGTSAYEQY
TRBV7-9,TRBJ2-7,.,ATSLTGGPYGQY
TRBV10-3,TRBJ2-3,many,AISLSGPTDTQY
TRBV29-1,TRBJ2-5,.,NVRDREETQY
TRBV7-2,TRBJ1-1,.,ASSRSRGGTEAF
TRBV19,TRBJ1-6,.,ASSPGDNSPLH
TRBV20-1,TRBJ2-1,.,TWGNAYNEQF
TRBV4-1,TRBJ1-6,many,ASSQVDRENSPLH
TRBV20-1,TRBJ1-2,.,SVGTGRGHSSGYT
TRBV2,TRBJ2-5,many,ASGGFQETQY
TRBV20-1,TRBJ2-2,once,SAIGVAGGHEELF
TRBV7-9,TRBJ2-5,.,ASSLVPPFLAGDQETQY
TRBV9,TRBJ1-1,.,ASSAVAAGGQAF
TRBV7-9,TRBJ2-7,.,ASSPSVTPHHFG
TRBV5-4,TRBJ2-2,.,ASSHAPKGELF